This entry features one T cell receptor (beta chain) sequence. Its antigen is undetermined. CDR1 is SNHLY and CDR2 is FYNNEI in the germline V gene. The trim removed 6 bases at V and 15 bases at J, leaving 11 bases unmatched. There are 12 residues in the CDR3. The sample originates from a study of Ad26.COV2.S vaccination and SARS-CoV-2 variants. Study observations and caveats: Participants given vaccine showed non-spike TCR breadth similar to that of placebo recipients. Reported findings describe substantial breadth in spike-specific CD8+ and CD4+ T cell responses following vaccination.

Treatment of the sample: around 19 received Ad26.COV2.S at low or high dose, single or two shots; about five received placebo; per-sample allocation not given. Samples analyzed were those drawn on day 63 after the first vaccine or placebo injection. Aged 18-55 years, donor was enrolled in Boston around 2020. The study used a vaccine consisting of an Ad26 vector that expressed Wuhan-strain SARS-CoV-2 spike. Generated by immunoSEQ multiplex PCR, the TCRdb table keeps only in-frame clones and is missing some. The top ten clones hold more than 3.5% of a sample with around 450,000 clones, about 92% of them seen once.

The clonotype originates from a person aged 18-60 years who received the Ad26.COV2.S COVID-19 vaccine or a placebo. Source: peripheral blood, taken in a trial of Ad26.COV2.S vaccine versus placebo. J is TRBJ2-1 and V is TRBV2; 7 bases match TRBD2. CDR3 region: CASSAQREGLFF. DNA of the CDR3: TGTGCCAGCAGCGCCCAGCGGGAAGGCCTGTTCTTC.